Each of the 24 T cell receptor beta chains below was sequenced from the same sample in a study of cytomegalovirus exposure and HLA in healthy donors. Sequencing was performed with immunoSEQ multiplex PCR; in TCRdb, only in-frame clones are kept and a portion is missing. Of approximately 200,000 clones listed, 75% to 95% are singletons. What was sequenced was PBMCs. These receptor sequences come from a woman aged 18-29 years in good health and CMV-seronegative.

CDR3 residues: CASSVVDITEAFF. CDR3 coding DNA: TGTGCCAGCAGCGTAGTAGACATCACTGAAGCTTTCTTT. The V and J genes are TRBV9 and TRBJ1-1, with D hard to call. The CDR3 runs to 13 residues. V gave up 0 bases and J gave up 4 bases, with 7 bases separating them. Germline lookup yields CDR1 SGDLS and CDR2 YYNGEE.

About this clone: One end of the junction is discordant with germline, which a read error may explain. J is TRBJ2-1 and V is TRBV7-7; TRBD2 might be the D (6 bases). Germline V CDR1 and CDR2: SSHAT, FNYEAQ (reference sequence). The CDR3 covers 14 residues. The CDR3 DNA reads as TGTGCTAGCAGCTTGGGCCGCGGGACGAATGAGCAGTTCTTC. Its translation: CASSLGRGTNEQFF.

The rearrangement links TRBV10-3 to TRBJ1-2; a possible D gene is TRBD1 (6 bases). V lost 6 bases and J 2 bases, leaving 16 bases between the germline ends. The CDR3 length is 15 residues. Germline V gives CDR1 ENHRY, CDR2 SYGVKD. The CDR3 DNA reads as TGTGCCATCAGACACCCACAGGGAACCAACTATGGCTACACCTTC. It yields the protein CAIRHPQGTNYGYTF.

The J gene is TRBJ2-7, the V gene TRBV7-2; 8 nucleotides agree with TRBD2. Unmatched junction bases numbered 11, after V lost 4 bases and J lost 0 bases. The CDR3 extends over 17 amino acids. Germline CDR1 is SGHTA and CDR2 is FQGNSA. The CDR3 loop is CASSSSSGTVGSYEQYF. The CDR3 DNA reads TGTGCCAGCAGCTCTAGTAGCGGGACGGTGGGCTCCTACGAGCAGTACTTC.

CDR3 DNA: TGCGCCAGCACCCTCGGGGGGAACACCGGGGAGCTGTTTTTT. Encoded protein: CASTLGGNTGELFF. The chain joins TRBV5-1 to TRBJ2-2; the D gene is possibly TRBD2 (6 bases). CDR1 is SGHRS, CDR2 YFSETQ, per germline. V was pared by 6 bases and J by 1 base, with 10 bases between. CDR3 length: 14 amino acids.

The chain carries TRBV27 and TRBJ2-1; TRBD2 aligns across 8 bases. Germline V gene lookup returns CDR1 MNHEY and CDR2 SMNVEV (reference sequence). After removal of 7 bases from V and 0 bases from J, the junction contained 2 bases not matched to a gene. CDR3 size: 14 residues. The CDR3 bases are TGTGCCAGCATCCGGGGGGGCTCCTACAATGAGCAGTTCTTC. This sequence encodes CASIRGGSYNEQFF.

The CDR3 DNA reads as TGTGCCAGCAGCCCGACTAGCGGACCCACAGATACGCAGTATTTT. This sequence encodes CASSPTSGPTDTQYF. The rearrangement joins TRBV7-6 to TRBJ2-3; TRBD2 aligns across 9 bases. The CDR3 covers 15 residues. V gave up 5 bases and J gave up 2 bases; unmatched junction bases: 5. Germline loops: CDR1 SGHVS, CDR2 FNYEAQ.

This clone was recorded once. The chain is built from TRBV9 and TRBJ1-2, with 9 bases matching TRBD1. Trimming at V came to 2 bases and at J to 3 bases, leaving 11 bases not matched to a gene. Per germline, CDR1 SGDLS and CDR2 YYNGEE. The CDR3 extends over 17 amino acids. As DNA, the CDR3 is TGTGCCAGCAGCGTGGACAGGGGAGGTGATTCGGACTATGGCTACACCTTC. It codes for CASSVDRGGDSDYGYTF.

The rearrangement joins TRBV29-1 to TRBJ2-3; possibly TRBD2 for D (7 bases). V shed 6 bases and J shed 1 base, with 26 bases lying between them. This CDR3 comprises 18 residues. Looked up from germline, CDR1 is SQVTM and CDR2 is ANQGSEA. The CDR3 DNA reads as TGCAGCGTCGCTGTCCCGAAGGGGGGGGTCGTTCGCACAGATACGCAGTATTTT. It is translated as CSVAVPKGGVVRTDTQYF.

V usage is TRBV27 and J usage is TRBJ2-6; no clear D gene. The CDR3 length is 13 residues. Trimming cost V 6 bases and J 0 bases, with 3 bases left between them. CDR1 and CDR2 from the germline V gene are MNHEY and SMNVEV (reference sequence). CDR3 nucleotide sequence: TGTGCCAGCAGACTCTCTGGGGCCAACGTCCTGACTTTC. Residues: CASRLSGANVLTF.

A single count supports this clone. The chain recombines TRBV6-5 with TRBJ1-2, with D unresolved. V lost 5 bases, J lost 3 bases, and 10 bases lay in between. The CDR3 is 13 amino acids. CDR1 and CDR2 (germline): MNHEY, SVGAGI. CDR3 nucleotide sequence: TGTGCCAGCAGTCCGAAACTCTACTATGGCTACACCTTC. Amino acids: CASSPKLYYGYTF.

The V call is TRBV19, the J call TRBJ2-1; D call uncertain. Germline CDR1 and CDR2: LNHDA and SQIVND (reference sequence). CDR3 length: 14 amino acids. The V end was cut by 10 bases, the J end by 0 bases, with 13 bases between. The CDR3 reads CATRTPSSYNEQFF. The CDR3 nucleotides are TGTGCCACCCGAACCCCTAGCTCCTACAATGAGCAGTTCTTC.

The rearrangement joins TRBV2 to TRBJ1-3; TRBD1 aligns across 10 bases. This CDR3 is 16 amino acids long. Germline V gives CDR1 SNHLY, CDR2 FYNNEI. V shed 0 bases and J 6 bases; nucleotides not matched to a gene: 5. CDR3 amino acids: CASSEAPDRGKNTIYF. CDR3 coding DNA: TGTGCCAGCAGTGAAGCTCCGGACAGGGGGAAAAACACCATATATTTT.

This chain connects TRBV6-4 to TRBJ1-1; 7 bases are a match to TRBD1. The trim removed 3 bases at V and 1 base at J, leaving 2 bases unmatched. Germline V lookup: CDR1 MRHNA, CDR2 SNTAGT. The CDR3 is 14 residues long. For the CDR3, the DNA is TGTGCCAGCAGTGAGGGGACAGCGAACACTGAAGCTTTCTTT. It specifies CASSEGTANTEAFF.

V gene TRBV28 combines with J gene TRBJ1-5, with no clear D. The germline V gene encodes CDR1 MDHEN and CDR2 SYDVKM. The V end lost 2 bases, the J end lost 4 bases, and 9 bases lay between the germline ends. This CDR3 region has 14 residues. CDR3 sequence (DNA): TGTGCCAGCAGTTTAACCGGGGTAAATCAGCCCCAGCATTTT. It encodes CASSLTGVNQPQHF.

The CDR3 DNA sequence: TGTGCCAGCTCACAGCGACAGGGGGCCAACACTGAAGCTTTCTTT. Its translation is CASSQRQGANTEAFF. The V gene is TRBV18, the J gene TRBJ1-1, with TRBD1 identical over 10 bases. V was clipped by 4 bases and J by 2 bases; unmatched bases: 4. The CDR3 length is 15 residues. The germline V gene encodes CDR1 KGHSH and CDR2 LQKENI.

This clone was picked up one time. The gene calls are TRBV10-3 and TRBJ2-5; 9 bases align to TRBD2. V shed 10 bases, J shed 5 bases, and the junction held 20 bases outside the gene matches. In germline, CDR1 is ENHRY, CDR2 SYGVKD. The CDR3 runs 17 residues. The CDR3 loop is CATEGGSREGPRETQYF. The CDR3 nucleotides read TGTGCCACCGAGGGGGGTTCGCGGGAGGGCCCCAGGGAGACCCAGTACTTC.

The chain is built from TRBV5-1 and TRBJ2-5; 10 nucleotides align to TRBD2. The V segment lost 0 bases and the J segment 2 bases; nucleotides outside the gene matches: 4. Germline V gene lookup returns CDR1 SGHRS and CDR2 YFSETQ. There are 16 residues in the CDR3. The chain's CDR3 is CASSLVLAGAQETQYF. In DNA, the CDR3 is TGCGCCAGCAGCTTGGTCCTAGCGGGAGCTCAAGAGACCCAGTACTTC.

The CDR3, as DNA: TGTGCCAGCAGTGAAGCAGCGGGAGGGGGAGAGACCCAGTACTTC. Protein sequence: CASSEAAGGGETQYF. The chain combines TRBV6-1 with TRBJ2-5; 10 bases fit TRBD2. The CDR3 totals 15 residues. J lost 4 bases, V lost 0 bases, and 2 bases had no gene match. In germline, CDR1 is MNHNS, CDR2 SASEGT.

CDR3 nucleotides: TGTGCCAGCAGCGCTAGACAGGGGGCGGCTTACGAGCAGTACTTC. It codes for CASSARQGAAYEQYF. The chain combines TRBV5-6 with TRBJ2-7; 10 positions match TRBD1. J gave up 4 bases and V 4 bases, and 8 bases lay outside the gene matches. Germline V lookup: CDR1 SGHDT, CDR2 YYEEEE. This CDR3 has 15 amino acids.

This rearrangement joins TRBV28 to TRBJ1-3; 7 bases map to TRBD1. Germline V CDR1 and CDR2: MDHEN, SYDVKM. V shed 5 bases, J shed 1 base, and the junction held 8 bases outside the gene matches. The CDR3 contains 16 residues. The CDR3 is CASSPGGSFSGNTIYF. The DNA for the CDR3 is TGTGCCAGCAGTCCAGGGGGTTCCTTTTCTGGAAACACCATATATTTT. The full variable domain, in which reference TRBV28 and TRBJ1-3 provide the parts outside the CDR3, is DVKVTQSSRYLVKRTGEKVFLECVQDMDHENMFWYRQDPGLGLRLIYFSYDVKMKEKGDIPEGYSVSREKKERFSLILESASTNQTSMYLCASSPGGSFSGNTIYFGEGSWLTVV.

This clone was observed a single time. The rearrangement uses TRBV19 and TRBJ2-3, with 7 bases fitting TRBD2. V shed 5 bases, J shed 4 bases, and the junction held 3 bases outside the gene matches. Germline V lookup: CDR1 LNHDA, CDR2 SQIVND (reference sequence). The CDR3 length is 13 residues. The CDR3 DNA reads TGTGCCAGTAGTCTTGCGGGAGCAGATACGCAGTATTTT. Translation gives CASSLAGADTQYF.

V usage is TRBV5-1 and J usage is TRBJ2-3; D unresolved. Trimming removed 4 bases at V and 2 bases at J, with 14 bases between. CDR3 length equals 15 residues. Germline V lookup: CDR1 SGHRS, CDR2 YFSETQ. In DNA form, the CDR3 reads TGCGCCAGCAGCCCCCTTTTCCTATTCACAGATACGCAGTATTTT. Protein product: CASSPLFLFTDTQYF.

This chain links TRBV19 with TRBJ1-5; D is possibly TRBD1 (5 bases). CDR1 is LNHDA, CDR2 SQIVND, per germline (reference sequence). Between the trimmed V and J ends, which lost 7 bases and 1 base, there was a span of 17 bases. This CDR3 region has 16 residues. DNA of the CDR3: TGTGCCAGTACCCCTGGGTCACGGGGGAGCAATCAGCCCCAGCATTTT. Translation gives CASTPGSRGSNQPQHF.